The table lists the clone carrying this TCR beta chain with a few counts. TCRdb passed the 5' RACE reads through MiXCR, listing each CDR3 protein once. The sample has approximately 300,000 distinct CDR3 sequences, under 8.5% seen once. The junction had 11 bases not matched to a gene; V was cut back by 3 bases and J by 4 bases. Germline V gene lookup returns CDR1 SGHVS and CDR2 FNYEAQ. The CDR3 sequence is 17 residues long. The data derive from a study of T-cell memory formation after mild COVID-19. The source of this sequence is a man aged 18 to 30 who had mild COVID-19 (a few samples of this study predate the infection). Cell type and time point are not known. Sequenced material: PBMCs or a T cell subset sorted from them (not recorded which). This sequence joins TRBV7-6 and TRBJ2-3; TRBD2 aligns across 9 bases. The CDR3 loop reads CASSFSGGFSPPDTQYF. CDR3 sequence (DNA): TGTGCCAGCAGCTTTAGCGGGGGCTTTTCCCCCCCAGATACGCAGTATTTT.